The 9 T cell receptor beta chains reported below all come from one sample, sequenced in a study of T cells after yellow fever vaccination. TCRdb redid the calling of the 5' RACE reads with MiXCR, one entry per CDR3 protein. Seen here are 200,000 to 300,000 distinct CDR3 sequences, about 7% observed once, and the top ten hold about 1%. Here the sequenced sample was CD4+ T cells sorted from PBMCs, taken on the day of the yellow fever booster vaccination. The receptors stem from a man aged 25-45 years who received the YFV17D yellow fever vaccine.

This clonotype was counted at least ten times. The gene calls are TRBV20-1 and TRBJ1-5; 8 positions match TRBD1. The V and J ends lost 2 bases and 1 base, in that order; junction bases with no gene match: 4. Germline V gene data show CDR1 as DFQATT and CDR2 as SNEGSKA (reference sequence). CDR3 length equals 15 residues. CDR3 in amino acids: CSARMTGASNQPQHF. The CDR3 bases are TGCAGTGCTAGAATGACAGGGGCGAGCAATCAGCCCCAGCATTTT.

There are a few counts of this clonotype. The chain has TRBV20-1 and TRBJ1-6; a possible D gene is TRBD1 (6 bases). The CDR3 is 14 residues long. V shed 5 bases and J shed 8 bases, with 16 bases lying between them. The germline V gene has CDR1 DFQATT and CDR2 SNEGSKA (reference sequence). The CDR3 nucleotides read TGCAGTGCTTCTGTCGAAGGGGGGGATTCACCCCTCCACTTT. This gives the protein CSASVEGGDSPLHF.

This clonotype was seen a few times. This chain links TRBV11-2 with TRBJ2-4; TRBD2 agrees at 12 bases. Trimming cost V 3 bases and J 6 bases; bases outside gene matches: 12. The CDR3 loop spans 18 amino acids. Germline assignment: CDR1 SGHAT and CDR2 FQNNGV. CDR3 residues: CASSFELAGGAAGNIQYF. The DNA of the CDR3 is TGTGCCAGCAGCTTCGAACTAGCGGGAGGAGCAGCGGGAAACATTCAGTACTTC.

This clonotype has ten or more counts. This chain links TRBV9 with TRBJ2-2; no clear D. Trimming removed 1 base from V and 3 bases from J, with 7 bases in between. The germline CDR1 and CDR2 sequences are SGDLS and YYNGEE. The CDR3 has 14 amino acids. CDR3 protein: CASSVSLHTGELFF. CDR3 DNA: TGTGCCAGCAGCGTATCACTCCACACCGGGGAGCTGTTTTTT.

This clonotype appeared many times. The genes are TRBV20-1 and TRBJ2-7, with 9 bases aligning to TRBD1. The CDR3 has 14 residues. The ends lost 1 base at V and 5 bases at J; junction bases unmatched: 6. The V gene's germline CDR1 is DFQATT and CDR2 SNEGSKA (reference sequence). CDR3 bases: TGCAGTGCTAGAGGGCCGGGACAGGGCAACGAGCAGTACTTC. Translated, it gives CSARGPGQGNEQYF.

Here the CDR3 DNA reads TGTGCCAGCAGCTTAGCGGGGCGACAAGGCCCCAATGAGCAGTTCTTC. Translating it yields CASSLAGRQGPNEQFF. The chain carries TRBV7-2 and TRBJ2-1, with D possibly being TRBD1 (5 bases). Trimming pared 0 bases from V and 6 bases from J, leaving 15 bases between. The V gene's germline CDR1 is SGHTA and CDR2 FQGNSA. CDR3 length equals 16 residues.

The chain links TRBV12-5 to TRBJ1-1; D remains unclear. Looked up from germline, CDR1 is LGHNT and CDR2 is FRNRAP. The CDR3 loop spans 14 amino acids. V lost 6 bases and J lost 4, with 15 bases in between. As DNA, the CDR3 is TGTGCTAGTGGGAGAGGTCGCAGAGTCACTGAAGCTTTCTTT. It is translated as CASGRGRRVTEAFF.

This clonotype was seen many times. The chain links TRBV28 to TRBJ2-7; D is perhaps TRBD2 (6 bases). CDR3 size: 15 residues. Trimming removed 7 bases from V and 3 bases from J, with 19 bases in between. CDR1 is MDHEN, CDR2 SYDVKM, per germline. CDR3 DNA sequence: TGTGCCAGCACCATAGGCGGGGCGGTAGTCTACGAGCAGTACTTC. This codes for CASTIGGAVVYEQYF.

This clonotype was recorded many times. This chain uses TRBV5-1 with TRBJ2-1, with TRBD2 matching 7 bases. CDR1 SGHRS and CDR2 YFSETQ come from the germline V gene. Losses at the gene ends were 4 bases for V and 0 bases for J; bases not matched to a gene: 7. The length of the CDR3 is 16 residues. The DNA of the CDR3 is TGCGCCAGCAGCCCCGCTAGCGGTAGCTCCTACAATGAGCAGTTCTTC. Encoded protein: CASSPASGSSYNEQFF.